This T cell receptor (beta chain) derives from a study of T cell changes during pregnancy in multiple sclerosis. In germline, CDR1 is MNHEY, CDR2 SVGAGI. The CDR3 length is 14 residues. V lost 3 bases and J lost 4, with 10 bases in between. Clones were read by immunoSEQ multiplex PCR, and TCRdb kept only the in-frame ones, dropping some. The sample yields 55,000 to 75,000 clones, approximately 89% seen once. Sequenced material: peripheral blood, taken in the third trimester of pregnancy. This chain uses TRBV6-5 with TRBJ1-5, with D perhaps TRBD1 (5 bases). This receptor was obtained from a female donor in good health, enrolled as a control in a pregnancy study. The DNA of the CDR3 is TGTGCCAGCAGTTATTCGGGACTTAATCAGCCCCAGCATTTT. The encoded protein is CASSYSGLNQPQHF.